Below, one TCR beta chain is given with its context. This specimen comes from a study of siplizumab effects on memory and regulatory T cells. Trimming pared 1 base from V and 4 bases from J, leaving 9 bases between. The germline V gene encodes CDR1 SGHRS and CDR2 YFSETQ. The CDR3 is 15 amino acids. The data were produced by immunoSEQ multiplex PCR, yet TCRdb's version contains in-frame clones alone and is incomplete. The data contain around 110,000 clones, less than 95% of them singletons. The clonotype was recovered from a human donor in good health. The sequenced material came from non-Treg CD4+ T cells sorted from blood. V and J are TRBV5-1 and TRBJ1-6; the D gene is possibly TRBD1 (5 bases). The CDR3 reads CASSLLGQYNSPLHF. In nucleotides, the CDR3 is TGCGCCAGCAGCTTGTTGGGGCAGTATAATTCACCCCTCCACTTT.